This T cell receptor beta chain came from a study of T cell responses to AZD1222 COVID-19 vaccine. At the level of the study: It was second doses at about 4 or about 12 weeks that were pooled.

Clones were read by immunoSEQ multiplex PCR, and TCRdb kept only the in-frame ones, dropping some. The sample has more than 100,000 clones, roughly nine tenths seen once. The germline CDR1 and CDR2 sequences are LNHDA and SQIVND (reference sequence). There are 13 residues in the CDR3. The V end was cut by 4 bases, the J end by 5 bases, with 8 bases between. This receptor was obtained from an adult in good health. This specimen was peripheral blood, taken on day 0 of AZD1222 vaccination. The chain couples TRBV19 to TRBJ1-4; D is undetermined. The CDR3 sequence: CASSSPENEKLFF. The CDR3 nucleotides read TGTGCCAGTAGTAGTCCAGAAAATGAAAAACTGTTTTTT.